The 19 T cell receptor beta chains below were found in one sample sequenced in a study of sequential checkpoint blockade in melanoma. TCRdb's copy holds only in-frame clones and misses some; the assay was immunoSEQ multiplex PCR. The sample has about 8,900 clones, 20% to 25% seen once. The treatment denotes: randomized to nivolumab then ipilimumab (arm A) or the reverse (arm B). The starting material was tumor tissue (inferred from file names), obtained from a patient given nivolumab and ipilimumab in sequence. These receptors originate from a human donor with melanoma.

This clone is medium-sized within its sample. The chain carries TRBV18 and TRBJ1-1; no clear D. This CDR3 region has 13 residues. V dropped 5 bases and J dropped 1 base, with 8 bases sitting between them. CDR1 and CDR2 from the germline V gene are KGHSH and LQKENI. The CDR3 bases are TGTGCCAGCTCAAAAGGACCGAACACTGAAGCTTTCTTT. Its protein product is CASSKGPNTEAFF.

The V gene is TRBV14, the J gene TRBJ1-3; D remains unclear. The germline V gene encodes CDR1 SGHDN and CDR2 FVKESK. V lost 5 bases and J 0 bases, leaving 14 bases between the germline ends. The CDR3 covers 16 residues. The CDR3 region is CASSSMMQTSGNTIYF. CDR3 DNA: TGTGCCAGCAGCTCGATGATGCAGACCTCTGGAAACACCATATATTTT.

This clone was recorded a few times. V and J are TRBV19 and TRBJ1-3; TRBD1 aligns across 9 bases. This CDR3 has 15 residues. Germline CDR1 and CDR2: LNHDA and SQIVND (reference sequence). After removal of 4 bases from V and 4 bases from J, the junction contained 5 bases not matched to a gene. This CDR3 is CASSKGQGIGNTIYF. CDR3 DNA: TGTGCCAGTAGTAAAGGACAGGGGATCGGAAACACCATATATTTT. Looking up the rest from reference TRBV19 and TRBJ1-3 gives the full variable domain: DGGITQSPKYLFRKEGQNVTLSCEQNLNHDAMYWYRQDPGQGLRLIYYSQIVNDFQKGDIAEGYSVSREKKESFPLTVTSAQKNPTAFYLCASSKGQGIGNTIYFGEGSWLTVV.

The CDR3 DNA follows: TGTGCCAGCAGTCCACAGGGATACCAGGGCTACACCTTC. Translating gives CASSPQGYQGYTF. The chain employs TRBV28 and TRBJ1-2; tentatively, D is TRBD1 (6 bases). The CDR3 sequence is 13 residues long. CDR1 and CDR2 from the germline V gene are MDHEN and SYDVKM. The V end lost 5 bases, the J end lost 8 bases, and 15 bases lay between the germline ends.

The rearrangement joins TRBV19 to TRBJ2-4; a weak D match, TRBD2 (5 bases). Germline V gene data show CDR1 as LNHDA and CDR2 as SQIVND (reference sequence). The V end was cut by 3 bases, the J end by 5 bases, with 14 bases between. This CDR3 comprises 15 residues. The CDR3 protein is CASSISESYQNIQYF. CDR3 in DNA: TGTGCCAGTAGTATTAGCGAGAGTTATCAAAACATTCAGTACTTC.

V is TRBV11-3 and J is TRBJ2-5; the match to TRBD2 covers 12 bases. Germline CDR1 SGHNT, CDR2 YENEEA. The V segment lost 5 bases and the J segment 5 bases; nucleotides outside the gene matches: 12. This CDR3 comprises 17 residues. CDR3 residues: CASSQQVLAGGQETQYF. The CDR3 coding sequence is TGTGCCAGCAGCCAACAAGTGCTAGCGGGGGGGCAGGAGACCCAGTACTTC.

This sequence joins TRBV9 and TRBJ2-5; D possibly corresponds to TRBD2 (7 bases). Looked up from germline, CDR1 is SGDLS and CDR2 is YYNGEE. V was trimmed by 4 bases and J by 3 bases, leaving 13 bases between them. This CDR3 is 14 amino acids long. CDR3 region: CASSPGGRKETQYF. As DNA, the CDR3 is TGTGCCAGCAGCCCCGGGGGGCGTAAAGAGACCCAGTACTTC.

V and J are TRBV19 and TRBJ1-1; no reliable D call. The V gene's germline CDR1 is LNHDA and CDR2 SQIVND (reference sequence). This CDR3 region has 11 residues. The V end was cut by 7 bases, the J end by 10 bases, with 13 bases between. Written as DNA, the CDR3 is TGTGCCAGTAAGGCGTCTCAACGAGCTTTCTTT. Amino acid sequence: CASKASQRAFF.

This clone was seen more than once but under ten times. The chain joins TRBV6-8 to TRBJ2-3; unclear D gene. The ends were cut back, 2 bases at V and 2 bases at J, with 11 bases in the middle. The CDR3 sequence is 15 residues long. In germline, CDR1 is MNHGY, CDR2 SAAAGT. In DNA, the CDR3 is TGTGCCAGCAGTTACATAACCTCCTCCACAGATACGCAGTATTTT. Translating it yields CASSYITSSTDTQYF.

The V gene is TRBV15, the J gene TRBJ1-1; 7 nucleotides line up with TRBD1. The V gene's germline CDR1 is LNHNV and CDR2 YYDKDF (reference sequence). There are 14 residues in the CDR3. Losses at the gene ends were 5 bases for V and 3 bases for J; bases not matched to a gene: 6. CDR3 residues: CATSPRQGYTEAFF. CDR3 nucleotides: TGTGCCACCAGCCCGAGACAGGGATACACTGAAGCTTTCTTT.

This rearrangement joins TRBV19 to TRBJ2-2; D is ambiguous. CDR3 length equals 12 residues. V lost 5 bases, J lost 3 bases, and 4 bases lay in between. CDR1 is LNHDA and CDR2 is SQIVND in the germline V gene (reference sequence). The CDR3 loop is CASSPDTGELFF. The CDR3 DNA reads TGTGCCAGTAGTCCCGACACCGGGGAGCTGTTTTTT.

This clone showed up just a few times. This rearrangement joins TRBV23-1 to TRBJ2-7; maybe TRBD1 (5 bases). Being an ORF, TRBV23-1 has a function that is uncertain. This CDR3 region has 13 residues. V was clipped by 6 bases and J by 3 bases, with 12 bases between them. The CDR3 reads CASSQAGHYEQYF. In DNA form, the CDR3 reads TGCGCCAGCAGCCAAGCAGGGCACTACGAGCAGTACTTC.

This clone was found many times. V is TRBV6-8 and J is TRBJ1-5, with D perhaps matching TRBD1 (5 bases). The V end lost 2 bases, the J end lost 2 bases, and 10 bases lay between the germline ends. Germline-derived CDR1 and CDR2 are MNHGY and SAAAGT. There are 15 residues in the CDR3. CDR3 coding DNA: TGTGCCAGCAGTTACATAGGGGCAGGCAATCAGCCCCAGCATTTT. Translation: CASSYIGAGNQPQHF.

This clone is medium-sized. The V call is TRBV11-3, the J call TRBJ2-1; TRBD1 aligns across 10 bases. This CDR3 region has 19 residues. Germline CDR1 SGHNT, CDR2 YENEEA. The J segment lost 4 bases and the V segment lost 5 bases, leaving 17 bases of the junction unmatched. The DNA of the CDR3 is TGTGCCAGCAGCCCCGGGCTGTCCCTACCGGGACAGGGGTACAATGAGCAGTTCTTC. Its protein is CASSPGLSLPGQGYNEQFF.

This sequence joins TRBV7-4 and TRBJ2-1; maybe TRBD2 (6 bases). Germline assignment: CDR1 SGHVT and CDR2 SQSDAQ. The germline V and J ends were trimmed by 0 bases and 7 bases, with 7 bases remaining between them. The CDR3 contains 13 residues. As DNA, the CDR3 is TGTGCCAGCAGCTTAGCTCGGGGGAATGAGCAGTTCTTC. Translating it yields CASSLARGNEQFF.

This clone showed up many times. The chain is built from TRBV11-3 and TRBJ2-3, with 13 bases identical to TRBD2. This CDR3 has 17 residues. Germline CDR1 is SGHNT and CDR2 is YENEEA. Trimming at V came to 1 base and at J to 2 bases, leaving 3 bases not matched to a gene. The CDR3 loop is CASSLGLAGGPTDTQYF. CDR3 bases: TGTGCCAGCAGCTTAGGACTAGCGGGGGGCCCCACAGATACGCAGTATTTT.

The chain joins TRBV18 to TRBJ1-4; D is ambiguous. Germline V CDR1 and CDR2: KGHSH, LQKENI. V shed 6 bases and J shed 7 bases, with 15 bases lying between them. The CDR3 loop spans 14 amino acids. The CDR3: CASSRGRESEKLFF. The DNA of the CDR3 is TGTGCCAGCTCTCGTGGGCGAGAAAGTGAAAAACTGTTTTTT.

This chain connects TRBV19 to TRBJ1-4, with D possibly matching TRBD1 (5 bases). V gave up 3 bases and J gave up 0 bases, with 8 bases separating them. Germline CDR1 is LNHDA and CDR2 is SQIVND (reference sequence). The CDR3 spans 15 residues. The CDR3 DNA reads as TGTGCCAGTAGTATCGGGACGGCAACTAATGAAAAACTGTTTTTT. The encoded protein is CASSIGTATNEKLFF.

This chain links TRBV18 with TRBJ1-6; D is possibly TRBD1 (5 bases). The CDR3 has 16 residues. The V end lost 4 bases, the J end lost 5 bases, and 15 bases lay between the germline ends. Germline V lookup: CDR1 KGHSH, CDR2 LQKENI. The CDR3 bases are TGTGCCAGCTCACACCTACCGGGACGGAATAATTCACCCCTCCACTTT. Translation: CASSHLPGRNNSPLHF.